This entry lists 30 T cell receptor beta chains sequenced from one sample in a study of T cells in Graves' hyperthyroidism and ophthalmopathy. TCR beta CDR3 regions were amplified from RNA. TCR CDR3 regions were first amplified by RT-PCR with HTBI primers. TCRdb re-derived calls from the multiplex PCR reads in MiXCR, one entry per CDR3 protein. The sample lists hundreds of thousands of distinct CDR3 sequences, around 14% occurring once. Source material: blood. The receptors derive from a woman younger than 35 with Graves' hyperthyroidism.

This clonotype showed up just a few times. V usage is TRBV9 and J usage is TRBJ2-7; TRBD1 agrees at 9 bases. The ends lost 4 bases at V and 5 bases at J; junction bases unmatched: 4. Looked up from germline, CDR1 is SGDLS and CDR2 is YYNGEE. The CDR3 sequence is 13 residues long. The CDR3 reads CASSLRDRDEQYF. CDR3 nucleotide sequence: TGTGCCAGCAGCCTTCGGGACAGGGACGAGCAGTACTTC.

This clonotype showed up many times. The chain recombines TRBV30 with TRBJ1-1, with D tentatively TRBD1 (6 bases). Germline assignment: CDR1 GTSNPN and CDR2 SVGIG (reference sequence). The V end lost 4 bases, the J end lost 0 bases, and 9 bases lay between the germline ends. This CDR3 is built from 13 residues. The CDR3 bases are TGTGCCTGGAAGGGGACATTGAACACTGAAGCTTTCTTT. It yields the protein CAWKGTLNTEAFF.

This chain links TRBV24-1 with TRBJ2-1; 10 nucleotides agree with TRBD2. Germline trimming cut 6 bases from V and 2 bases from J; bases unmatched to any gene: 9. The CDR3 extends over 17 amino acids. In germline, CDR1 is KGHDR, CDR2 SFDVKD. The DNA for the CDR3 is TGTGCCACCAGTAGGACTAGCGGCCAGGGCGCCTACAATGAGCAGTTCTTC. Translating gives CATSRTSGQGAYNEQFF.

This clonotype showed up many times. The chain carries TRBV2 and TRBJ2-3; D is ambiguous. Trimming stripped 2 bases from V and 2 bases from J, with 8 bases between. Per the germline V gene, CDR1 is SNHLY and CDR2 is FYNNEI. The CDR3 spans 14 residues. CDR3 amino acids: CASSENSFTDTQYF. The CDR3 nucleotides are TGTGCCAGCAGTGAAAACTCCTTCACAGATACGCAGTATTTT.

This clonotype was recorded many times. The chain links TRBV6-1 to TRBJ1-4; possibly TRBD1 for D (6 bases). CDR1 MNHNS and CDR2 SASEGT come from the germline V gene. The germline V and J ends were trimmed by 7 bases and 5 bases, with 11 bases remaining between them. The CDR3 length is 13 residues. The CDR3 DNA reads as TGTGCCAGCAAACAGGGCCCAAATGAAAAACTGTTTTTT. It translates to CASKQGPNEKLFF.

This clonotype has at least ten counts. The chain recombines TRBV6-1 with TRBJ1-1; the match to TRBD1 covers 7 bases. The CDR3 runs 18 residues. Germline CDR1 is MNHNS and CDR2 is SASEGT. V shed 5 bases and J 0 bases; nucleotides not matched to a gene: 15. The CDR3 bases are TGTGCCAGCAGTTCAGGACAGGCAAACCACCCATTGAACACTGAAGCTTTCTTT. Translation gives CASSSGQANHPLNTEAFF.

The gene calls are TRBV7-9 and TRBJ1-4; D is undetermined. The CDR3 extends over 13 amino acids. Germline V lookup: CDR1 SEHNR, CDR2 FQNEAQ (reference sequence). Trimming removed 6 bases from V and 4 bases from J, with 9 bases in between. The DNA for the CDR3 is TGTGCCAGCAGTTACGAGAATAATGAAAAACTGTTTTTT. It yields the protein CASSYENNEKLFF.

The chain is built from TRBV19 and TRBJ2-6, with D unclear. Germline assignment: CDR1 LNHDA and CDR2 SQIVND (reference sequence). The V end lost 2 bases, the J end lost 4 bases, and 9 bases lay between the germline ends. CDR3 length equals 15 residues. DNA for the CDR3: TGTGCCAGTAGTATACTAAGTGCAGGGGCCAACGTCCTGACTTTC. This codes for CASSILSAGANVLTF.

This clonotype was picked up many times. The genes are TRBV5-1 and TRBJ1-4, with a tentative D call TRBD1 (6 bases). Deletions cut 0 bases from V and 7 bases from J, with 13 bases between. The CDR3 runs 15 residues. Germline V lookup: CDR1 SGHRS, CDR2 YFSETQ. This CDR3 is CASSLGGTPSEKLFF. CDR3 bases: TGCGCCAGCAGCTTGGGGGGGACACCTTCTGAAAAACTGTTTTTT. The full variable domain, rest sourced from reference TRBV5-1 and TRBJ1-4, is KAGVTQTPRYLIKTRGQQVTLSCSPISGHRSVSWYQQTPGQGLQFLFEYFSETQRNKGNFPGRFSGRQFSNSRSEMNVSTLELGDSALYLCASSLGGTPSEKLFFGSGTQLSVL.

This rearrangement joins TRBV20-1 to TRBJ1-5; maybe TRBD1 (6 bases). Between the trimmed V and J ends, which lost 5 bases and 7 bases, there was a span of 18 bases. From germline, CDR1 is DFQATT and CDR2 SNEGSKA (reference sequence). The CDR3 sequence is 14 residues long. CDR3 sequence reads: CSAGKSGAGQPQHF. CDR3 sequence (DNA): TGCAGTGCTGGAAAATCGGGGGCTGGACAGCCCCAGCATTTT.

This chain connects TRBV28 to TRBJ2-7; D unresolved. This CDR3 is 15 amino acids long. Germline V lookup: CDR1 MDHEN, CDR2 SYDVKM. Trimming stripped 1 base from V and 1 base from J, with 11 bases between. Here the CDR3 reads CASSLLAPSSYEQYF. Here the CDR3 DNA reads TGTGCCAGCAGTTTATTGGCCCCGTCTTCCTACGAGCAGTACTTC.

There are a few counts of this clonotype. The rearrangement uses TRBV28 and TRBJ2-1; D is unclear. The V end was cut by 6 bases, the J end by 4 bases, with 7 bases between. CDR1 and CDR2 from the germline V gene are MDHEN and SYDVKM. This CDR3 has 12 amino acids. The CDR3 nucleotides read TGTGCCAGCAGAGACCCGTACAATGAGCAGTTCTTC. This codes for CASRDPYNEQFF.

The sample holds many counts of this clonotype. This chain uses TRBV27 with TRBJ2-1, with D possibly matching TRBD1 (6 bases). Germline CDR1 reads MNHEY; CDR2 reads SMNVEV (reference sequence). The CDR3 covers 15 residues. V was trimmed by 5 bases and J by 2 bases, leaving 13 bases between them. The DNA for the CDR3 is TGTGCCAGCAGTGATACAGGGATCACCTACAATGAGCAGTTCTTC. Its translation is CASSDTGITYNEQFF.

The chain employs TRBV20-1 and TRBJ2-2, with a possible D match to TRBD2 (6 bases). Germline CDR1 reads DFQATT; CDR2 reads SNEGSKA (reference sequence). Trimming took 4 bases from V and 1 from J, leaving 13 bases between them. The CDR3 runs 15 residues. CDR3 region: CSATPGLLNTGELFF. In nucleotides, the CDR3 is TGCAGTGCTACCCCGGGACTCCTGAACACCGGGGAGCTGTTTTTT.

This clonotype was counted ten times or more. V and J are TRBV7-2 and TRBJ2-2; 8 bases line up with TRBD1. Germline assignment: CDR1 SGHTA and CDR2 FQGNSA. The CDR3 totals 15 residues. V trimming: 5 bases; J trimming: 5 bases; junction bases outside the gene matches: 7. The CDR3 nucleotides read TGTGCCAGCAGCACGGACAGGGTAGGGACCGGGGAGCTGTTTTTT. This translates into CASSTDRVGTGELFF. Looking up the rest from reference TRBV7-2 and TRBJ2-2 gives the full variable domain: GAGVSQSPSNKVTEKGKDVELRCDPISGHTALYWYRQSLGQGLEFLIYFQGNSAPDKSGLPSDRFSAERTGGSVSTLTIQRTQQEDSAVYLCASSTDRVGTGELFFGEGSRLTVL.

Many counts were recorded for this clonotype. V usage is TRBV5-6 and J usage is TRBJ1-5, with D uncertain. With 2 bases removed from V and 6 bases from J, the gap between germline ends came to 12 bases. This CDR3 spans 14 amino acids. Germline CDR1 SGHDT, CDR2 YYEEEE. The CDR3 sequence is CASSFKGMSQPQHF. The CDR3, as DNA: TGTGCCAGCAGCTTCAAGGGTATGAGTCAGCCCCAGCATTTT.

This clonotype was counted at least ten times. The gene calls are TRBV5-1 and TRBJ2-3, with D maybe TRBD2 (5 bases). The CDR3 runs to 15 residues. Germline loops: CDR1 SGHRS, CDR2 YFSETQ. V gave up 0 bases and J gave up 6 bases, with 14 bases separating them. CDR3 region: CASSLAKADVDTQYF. The CDR3 coding sequence is TGCGCCAGCAGCTTGGCCAAAGCGGACGTGGATACGCAGTATTTT.

This clonotype was counted between two and nine times. The chain is built from TRBV2 and TRBJ2-7; D call uncertain. CDR3 length: 14 amino acids. The germline CDR1 and CDR2 sequences are SNHLY and FYNNEI. Between the trimmed V and J ends, which lost 6 bases and 3 bases, there was a span of 15 bases. CDR3 protein: CASSPPRARYEQYF. CDR3 sequence (DNA): TGTGCCAGCAGCCCCCCCCGGGCTCGCTACGAGCAGTACTTC.

The chain recombines TRBV18 with TRBJ1-3; D call uncertain. Germline V gene data show CDR1 as KGHSH and CDR2 as LQKENI. Trimming left V 3 bases short and J 3 bases short, with 12 bases between. The length of the CDR3 is 15 residues. In DNA, the CDR3 is TGTGCCAGCTCACCCTACGGCGCGGGTGGAAACACCATATATTTT. Translation: CASSPYGAGGNTIYF.

This clonotype was observed a handful of times. CDR3 nucleotide sequence: TGTGCCAGCAAGGTACAGAGGATGAACACTGAAGCTTTCTTT. Amino acids: CASKVQRMNTEAFF. The genes are TRBV6-1 and TRBJ1-1; no definite D call. Germline V lookup: CDR1 MNHNS, CDR2 SASEGT. V was clipped by 7 bases and J by 0 bases, with 12 bases between them. The CDR3 has 14 residues.

V and J are TRBV2 and TRBJ2-7, with D unresolved. V lost 3 bases to trimming and J lost 3 bases, with 12 bases between them. In germline, CDR1 is SNHLY, CDR2 FYNNEI. This CDR3 has 14 amino acids. This chain's CDR3 is CASSDFLGVYEQYF. Here the CDR3 DNA reads TGTGCCAGCAGTGACTTCTTAGGAGTCTACGAGCAGTACTTC.

This clonotype was counted ten times or more. This chain links TRBV5-8 with TRBJ2-2; the match to TRBD1 covers 7 bases. After removal of 3 bases from V and 1 base from J, the junction contained 0 bases not matched to a gene. The length of the CDR3 is 14 residues. Germline V CDR1 and CDR2: SGHTS, YDEGEE. The chain's CDR3 is CASSWTGNTGELFF. The CDR3 DNA reads as TGTGCCAGCAGCTGGACAGGGAACACCGGGGAGCTGTTTTTT.

Many counts were recorded for this clonotype. The chain employs TRBV24-1 and TRBJ2-1, with D perhaps given as TRBD1 or TRBD2 (7 bases each). This CDR3 has 16 amino acids. Germline V gene lookup returns CDR1 KGHDR and CDR2 SFDVKD. Trimming cost V 5 bases and J 8 bases, with 21 bases left between them. The CDR3 loop reads CATSAPDREGFHEQFF. DNA of the CDR3: TGTGCCACCAGTGCGCCCGACAGGGAGGGTTTTCATGAGCAGTTCTTC.

This clonotype has a count of ten or more. The chain recombines TRBV6-1 with TRBJ1-2; 9 bases align to TRBD1. Germline V CDR1 and CDR2: MNHNS, SASEGT. J lost 2 bases, V lost 5 bases, and 12 bases had no gene match. The length of the CDR3 is 17 residues. The DNA for the CDR3 is TGTGCCAGCAGTAAATCCAATCCCGGGACAGGGAACTATGGCTACACCTTC. As protein: CASSKSNPGTGNYGYTF.

This clonotype was detected a few times. The V gene is TRBV4-1, the J gene TRBJ1-1; no firm D call. The CDR3 spans 17 residues. Germline V CDR1 and CDR2: MGHRA, YSYEKL. V lost 1 base to trimming and J lost 3 bases, with 18 bases between them. CDR3 DNA sequence: TGCGCCAGCAGCCAAGGTTTGGATGCATCTTGGCACACTGAAGCTTTCTTT. Amino acid sequence: CASSQGLDASWHTEAFF.

This clonotype was counted many times. The rearrangement links TRBV3-1 to TRBJ2-7; D not resolved. Germline loops: CDR1 LGHDT, CDR2 YNNKEL (reference sequence). V lost 6 bases and J lost 2, with 14 bases in between. The CDR3 totals 14 residues. CDR3 bases: TGTGCCAGCAGTGACACCGGCTACGCCTACGAGCAGTACTTC. Residues: CASSDTGYAYEQYF.

The chain couples TRBV7-3 to TRBJ1-1; D remains unclear. This CDR3 has 15 residues. Germline V gene data show CDR1 as SGHTA and CDR2 as FQGTGA. Trimming took 5 bases from V and 2 from J, leaving 15 bases between them. This CDR3 is CASSVGGFLNTEAFF. The CDR3, as DNA: TGTGCCAGCAGCGTAGGAGGGTTTCTAAACACTGAAGCTTTCTTT.

In the case of this clonotype: Just one base apart from a much larger clone, this may be a read error. The chain employs TRBV2 and TRBJ2-5, with D unclear. The end of the DNA aligns better with TRBJ2-1, so the J call may be wrong. In germline, CDR1 is SNHLY, CDR2 FYNNEI. This CDR3 has 12 amino acids. CDR3 nucleotide sequence: TGTGCCAGCAGTGTACGCCAGGAGACCCAGTTCTTC. Its protein is CASSVRQETQFF.

Ten or more counts support this clonotype. The J gene is TRBJ1-4, the V gene TRBV20-1; D is possibly TRBD1 (5 bases). V dropped 4 bases and J dropped 2 bases, with 8 bases sitting between them. The CDR3 has 13 amino acids. Germline V CDR1 and CDR2: DFQATT, SNEGSKA (reference sequence). CDR3 residues: CSAIPGTNEKLFF. CDR3 nucleotides: TGCAGTGCTATCCCAGGGACTAATGAAAAACTGTTTTTT.

Many counts were recorded for this clonotype. The CDR3 reads CSAREGVGHAEAFF. The DNA of the CDR3 is TGCAGTGCTAGAGAGGGGGTGGGACATGCTGAAGCTTTCTTT. J is TRBJ1-1 and V is TRBV20-1, with D possibly matching TRBD1 (6 bases). Germline CDR1 and CDR2: DFQATT and SNEGSKA (reference sequence). Deletions cut 0 bases from V and 6 bases from J, with 14 bases between. The CDR3 is made up of 14 amino acids.